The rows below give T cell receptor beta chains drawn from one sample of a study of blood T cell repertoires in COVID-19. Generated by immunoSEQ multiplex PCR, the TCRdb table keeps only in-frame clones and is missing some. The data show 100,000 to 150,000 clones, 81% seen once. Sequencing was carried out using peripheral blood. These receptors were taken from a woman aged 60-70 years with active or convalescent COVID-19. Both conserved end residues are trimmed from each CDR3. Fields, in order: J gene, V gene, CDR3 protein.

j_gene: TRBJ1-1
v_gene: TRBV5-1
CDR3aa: ASSFDRGAEAF

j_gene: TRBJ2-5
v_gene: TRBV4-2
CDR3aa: ASSQDFDRGEETQY

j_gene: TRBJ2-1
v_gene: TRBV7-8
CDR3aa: AFSSGVDNEQF

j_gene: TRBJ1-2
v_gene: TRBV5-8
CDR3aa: ASRTTGGSGGYT

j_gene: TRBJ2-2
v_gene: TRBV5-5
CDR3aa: ASSPAGLVNTGELF

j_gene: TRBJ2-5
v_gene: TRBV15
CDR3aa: ATSRDRSGEETQY

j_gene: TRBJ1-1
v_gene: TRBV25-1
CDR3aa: ASSALGYTEAF

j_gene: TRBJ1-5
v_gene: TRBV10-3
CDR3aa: AISDAGSGQPQH

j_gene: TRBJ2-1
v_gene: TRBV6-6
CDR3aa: ASRPSDREEGMKQF

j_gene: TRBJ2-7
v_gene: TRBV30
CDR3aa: ASLSGSSYEQY

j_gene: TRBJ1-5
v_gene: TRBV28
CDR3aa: ASSLWPGGGGNQPQH

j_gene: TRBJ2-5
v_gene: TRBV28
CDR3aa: ASSLSAPSQGAQY

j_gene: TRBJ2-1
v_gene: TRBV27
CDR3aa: ASRRGGYNEQF

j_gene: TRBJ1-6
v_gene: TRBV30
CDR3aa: AWNGGHNSPLH

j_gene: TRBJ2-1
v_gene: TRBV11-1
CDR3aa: ASSIRTGRREQF

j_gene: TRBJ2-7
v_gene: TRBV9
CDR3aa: ASSVLGLAGGEQY

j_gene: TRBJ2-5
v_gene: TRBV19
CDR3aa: ASSIQTLSGQETQY

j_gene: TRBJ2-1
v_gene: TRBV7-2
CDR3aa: ASSLAVSSYNEQF

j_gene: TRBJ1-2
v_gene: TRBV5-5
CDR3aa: ASSLGNGNYGYT

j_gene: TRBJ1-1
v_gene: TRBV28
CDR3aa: ASSLTAVRELNTEAF

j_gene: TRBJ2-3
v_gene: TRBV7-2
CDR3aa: ASSDLRAGPDTQY

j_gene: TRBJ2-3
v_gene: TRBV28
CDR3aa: ASRRPGGTDTQY

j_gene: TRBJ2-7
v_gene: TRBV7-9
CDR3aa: ASSSGTGVSYEQY

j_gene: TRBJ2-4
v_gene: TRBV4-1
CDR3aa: ASSNQRTGQNIQY

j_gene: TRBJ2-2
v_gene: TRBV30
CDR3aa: AWSSGLPNTGELF

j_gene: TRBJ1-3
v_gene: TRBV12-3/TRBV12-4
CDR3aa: ASSLVTGNTIY

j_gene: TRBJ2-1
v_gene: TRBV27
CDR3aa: ASSRGTGDYNEQF

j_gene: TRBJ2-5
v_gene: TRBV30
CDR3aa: AWSVAQAYQETQY

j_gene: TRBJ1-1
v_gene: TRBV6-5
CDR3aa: ASSYETSTMNTEAF

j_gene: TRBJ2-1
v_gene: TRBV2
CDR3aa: ASSGSGGYHNEQF

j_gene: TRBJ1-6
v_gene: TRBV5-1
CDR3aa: ASSLGTGEYNSPLH

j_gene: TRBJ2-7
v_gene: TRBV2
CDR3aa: ASSDSGTGFYEQY

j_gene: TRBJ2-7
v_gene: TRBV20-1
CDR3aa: SASNLAGTSGRNEQY

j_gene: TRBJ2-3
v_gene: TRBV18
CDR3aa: ASSPGTGDVDTQY

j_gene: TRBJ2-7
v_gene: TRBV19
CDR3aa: ASSKSRGEQY

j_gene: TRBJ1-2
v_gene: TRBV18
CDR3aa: ASSPDRVVYYGYT

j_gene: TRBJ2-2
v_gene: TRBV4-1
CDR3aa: ASSQGPNTGELF

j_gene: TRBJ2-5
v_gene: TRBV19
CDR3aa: ASSIVRTPEMETQY

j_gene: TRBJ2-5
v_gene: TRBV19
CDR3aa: ASSTIAGDKETQY

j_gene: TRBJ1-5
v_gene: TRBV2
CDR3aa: ASTGQGGGQPQH

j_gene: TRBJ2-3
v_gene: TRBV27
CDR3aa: ASSFQFPKVGSGTDTQY

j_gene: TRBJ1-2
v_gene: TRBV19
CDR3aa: ASSWDSNYGYT

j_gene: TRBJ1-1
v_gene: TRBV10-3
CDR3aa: AISATARNTEAF

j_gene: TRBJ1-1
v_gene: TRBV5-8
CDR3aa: ASSSDRVFEAF

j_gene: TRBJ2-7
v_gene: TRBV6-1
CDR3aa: ASSEVWGPYEQY

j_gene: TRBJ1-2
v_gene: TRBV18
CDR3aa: ASSPTRDGYT

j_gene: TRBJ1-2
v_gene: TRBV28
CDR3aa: ASGPPNYGYT

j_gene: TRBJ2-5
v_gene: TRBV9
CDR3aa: ASSLTSVQETQY

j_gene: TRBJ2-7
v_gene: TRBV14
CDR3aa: ASSQSTNHYEQY

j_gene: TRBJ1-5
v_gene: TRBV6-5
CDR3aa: ASNAGGWDQPQH

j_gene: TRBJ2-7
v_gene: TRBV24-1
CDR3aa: ATSETGRTYEQY

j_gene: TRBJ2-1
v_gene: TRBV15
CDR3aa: ATSNRDREEEQF

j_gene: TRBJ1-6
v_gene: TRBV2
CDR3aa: AIKRQDLDNSPLH

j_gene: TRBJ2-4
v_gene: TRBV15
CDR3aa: ATSRDRASKNIQY

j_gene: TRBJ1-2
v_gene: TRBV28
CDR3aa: ASSLGRGNYGYT

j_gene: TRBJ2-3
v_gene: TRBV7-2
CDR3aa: ASSSEAGWTDTQY

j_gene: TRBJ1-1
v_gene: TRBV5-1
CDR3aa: ASSGDRNTEAF

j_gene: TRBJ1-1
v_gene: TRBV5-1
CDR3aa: ASSLVGKNTEAF

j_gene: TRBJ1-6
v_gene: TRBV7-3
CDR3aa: ASSSGINSPLH

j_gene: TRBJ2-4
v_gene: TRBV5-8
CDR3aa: ASSLPSGRLGKNIQY